Listed below are T cell receptor beta chains from one sample, sequenced in a study of blood T cells in healthy people across ages. Each CDR3 protein gets one entry after TCRdb re-called the 5' RACE reads with MiXCR. The sample yields 1.2 million to 1.5 million distinct CDR3 sequences, 35% to 45% seen once. Specimen: blood. Source of these receptors: a woman aged 18 to 35 in good health. CDR3s include the opening cysteine and the closing phenylalanine or tryptophan. D genes are given only for firm matches. Clone sizes are given selectively: once, few, many, or a class where the clone is expanded.

v_call: TRBV9; d_call: -; clone_size: -; j_call: TRBJ2-7; cdr3_nt: TGTGCCAGCAGCCCCCGGGACATTACCTACGAGCAGTACTTC; cdr3_aa: CASSPRDITYEQYF
v_call: TRBV11-2; d_call: TRBD1; clone_size: -; j_call: TRBJ2-4; cdr3_nt: TGTGCCAGCAGCCCGGGACAGAGGGCCAAAAACATTCAGTACTTC; cdr3_aa: CASSPGQRAKNIQYF
v_call: TRBV12-3/TRBV12-4; d_call: -; clone_size: -; j_call: TRBJ1-1; cdr3_nt: TGTGCCAGCAGGGCCGGGGGCGTCACTGAAGCTTTCTTT; cdr3_aa: CASRAGGVTEAFF
v_call: TRBV28; d_call: TRBD1; clone_size: few; j_call: TRBJ1-2; cdr3_nt: TGTGCCAGCAATACAGGGGCGGGCTACACCTTC; cdr3_aa: CASNTGAGYTF
v_call: TRBV28; d_call: -; clone_size: few; j_call: TRBJ2-7; cdr3_nt: TGTGCCAGCACCTCAACTACTTCCTACGAGCAGTACTTC; cdr3_aa: CASTSTTSYEQYF
v_call: TRBV7-9; d_call: TRBD1; clone_size: -; j_call: TRBJ2-4; cdr3_nt: TGTGCCAGCAGCGCCCCAACAGGGGTTGGCAAAAACATTCAGTACTTC; cdr3_aa: CASSAPTGVGKNIQYF
v_call: TRBV2; d_call: TRBD1; clone_size: once; j_call: TRBJ1-3; cdr3_nt: TGTGCCAGCAGCGGACAGGGTATCTCTGGAAACACCATATATTTT; cdr3_aa: CASSGQGISGNTIYF
v_call: TRBV7-9; d_call: -; clone_size: -; j_call: TRBJ1-6; cdr3_nt: TGTGCCAGCAGCTTAGCTCTTGCAGGGGAATCACCCCTCCACTTT; cdr3_aa: CASSLALAGESPLHF
v_call: TRBV2; d_call: -; clone_size: -; j_call: TRBJ1-1; cdr3_nt: TGTGCCAGCACCTACACCGCCAAGAACACTGAAGCTTTCTTT; cdr3_aa: CASTYTAKNTEAFF
v_call: TRBV20-1; d_call: TRBD2; clone_size: -; j_call: TRBJ2-3; cdr3_nt: TGCAGTGCCGGGCTAGCGGGAGCGGGCGATACGCAGTATTTT; cdr3_aa: CSAGLAGAGDTQYF
v_call: TRBV12-3/TRBV12-4; d_call: TRBD2; clone_size: -; j_call: TRBJ2-1; cdr3_nt: TGTGCCAGCACAGCTAGCGGAAAATACAATGAGCAGTTCTTC; cdr3_aa: CASTASGKYNEQFF
v_call: TRBV29-1; d_call: -; clone_size: once; j_call: TRBJ2-1; cdr3_nt: TGCAGCGTTGGGGAGACCCAGTTCTTC; cdr3_aa: CSVGETQFF
v_call: TRBV27; d_call: -; clone_size: few; j_call: TRBJ2-7; cdr3_nt: TGTGCCAGCAGTCGGGATTTGGGAAGGGAGCAGTACTTC; cdr3_aa: CASSRDLGREQYF
v_call: TRBV5-1; d_call: TRBD1; clone_size: -; j_call: TRBJ2-3; cdr3_nt: TGCGCCAGCAGCTGGGAACCGGACAGGAGAGGAGTAGATACGCAGTATTTT; cdr3_aa: CASSWEPDRRGVDTQYF
v_call: TRBV7-6; d_call: TRBD1; clone_size: -; j_call: TRBJ1-4; cdr3_nt: TGTGCCAGCGCGTACGGGGGGACAGTTAATGAAAAACTGTTTTTT; cdr3_aa: CASAYGGTVNEKLFF
v_call: TRBV7-7; d_call: TRBD2; clone_size: -; j_call: TRBJ2-5; cdr3_nt: TGTGCTAGCAGCTGGACTAGCGGGGGACGTGAGACCCAGTACTTC; cdr3_aa: CASSWTSGGRETQYF
v_call: TRBV6-6; d_call: TRBD1; clone_size: -; j_call: TRBJ2-7; cdr3_nt: TGTGCCAGCAGTTACTCGGACAGGCACACCTACGAGCAGTACTTC; cdr3_aa: CASSYSDRHTYEQYF
v_call: TRBV4-1; d_call: TRBD1; clone_size: -; j_call: TRBJ1-1; cdr3_nt: TGCGCCAGCAGCCACGTGACAGGGGGCGGCCTACTGAACACTGAAGCTTTCTTT; cdr3_aa: CASSHVTGGGLLNTEAFF
v_call: TRBV20-1; d_call: -; clone_size: few; j_call: TRBJ1-2; cdr3_nt: TGCAGTGCTAGCCGACAAGGTGTGACTAACTATGGCTACACCTTC; cdr3_aa: CSASRQGVTNYGYTF
v_call: TRBV29-1; d_call: -; clone_size: few; j_call: TRBJ1-2; cdr3_nt: TGCAGCGTAAGACACAGCCTTAACTATGGCTACACCTTC; cdr3_aa: CSVRHSLNYGYTF
v_call: TRBV30; d_call: TRBD1; clone_size: once; j_call: TRBJ2-7; cdr3_nt: TGTGCCTGGAGCGGGACAGGGGGCGTTGAGCAGTACTTC; cdr3_aa: CAWSGTGGVEQYF
v_call: TRBV5-1; d_call: -; clone_size: few; j_call: TRBJ2-1; cdr3_nt: TGCGCCAGCAGCTTGGCCGTGGGGCGGGTGAGATCCTACAATGAGCAGTTCTTC; cdr3_aa: CASSLAVGRVRSYNEQFF
v_call: TRBV20-1; d_call: -; clone_size: few; j_call: TRBJ2-1; cdr3_nt: TGCAGTGCTAGAGGGGCGGTGAGTGAGCAGTTCTTC; cdr3_aa: CSARGAVSEQFF
v_call: TRBV12-3/TRBV12-4; d_call: -; clone_size: many; j_call: TRBJ1-2; cdr3_nt: TGTGCCAGCAGCCCCGACTACTATGGCTACACCTTC; cdr3_aa: CASSPDYYGYTF
v_call: TRBV9; d_call: -; clone_size: many; j_call: TRBJ2-7; cdr3_nt: TGTGCCAGCAGCCCCCTGACCCGGGACGAGCAGTACTTC; cdr3_aa: CASSPLTRDEQYF
v_call: TRBV28; d_call: TRBD2; clone_size: -; j_call: TRBJ2-1; cdr3_nt: TGTGCCAGCAAAAGCGGGGGGACCTACAATGAGCAGTTCTTC; cdr3_aa: CASKSGGTYNEQFF
v_call: TRBV2; d_call: TRBD1; clone_size: few; j_call: TRBJ2-7; cdr3_nt: TGTGCCAGCAAAAGGACAGGGGTCTCCTACGAGCAGTACTTC; cdr3_aa: CASKRTGVSYEQYF
v_call: TRBV5-6; d_call: -; clone_size: -; j_call: TRBJ1-6; cdr3_nt: TGTGCCAGCAGCATCACAGCTAATTCACCCCTCCACTTT; cdr3_aa: CASSITANSPLHF
v_call: TRBV10-3; d_call: TRBD1; clone_size: -; j_call: TRBJ1-1; cdr3_nt: TGTGCCATCAGTGGGACCGGTGGGACAGCAGGACTAGTAGCTTTCTTT; cdr3_aa: CAISGTGGTAGLVAFF
v_call: TRBV6-1; d_call: TRBD1; clone_size: -; j_call: TRBJ1-1; cdr3_nt: TGTGCCAGCAGGGATGGAGGGACAGTTATTTGGGAAGCTTTCTTT; cdr3_aa: CASRDGGTVIWEAFF
v_call: TRBV28; d_call: -; clone_size: -; j_call: TRBJ2-5; cdr3_nt: TGTGCCAGCAGTTTATCCGCGGGACTTAACGGGGAGACCCAGTACTTC; cdr3_aa: CASSLSAGLNGETQYF
v_call: TRBV10-3; d_call: TRBD1; clone_size: few; j_call: TRBJ2-5; cdr3_nt: TGTGCCATCAGTGAGTCCGTCAGGGGGCAGGAAGAGACCCAGTACTTC; cdr3_aa: CAISESVRGQEETQYF
v_call: TRBV12-3/TRBV12-4; d_call: -; clone_size: -; j_call: TRBJ1-1; cdr3_nt: TGTGCCAGCAGTTTACTCGTAGGGGATCTGAACACTGAAGCTTTCTTT; cdr3_aa: CASSLLVGDLNTEAFF
v_call: TRBV4-3; d_call: -; clone_size: -; j_call: TRBJ1-2; cdr3_nt: TGCGCCAGCAGCCAAGCAGTGGGAAGAGCTAACTATGACTACACCTTC; cdr3_aa: CASSQAVGRANYDYTF
v_call: TRBV9; d_call: TRBD1; clone_size: -; j_call: TRBJ2-7; cdr3_nt: TGTGCCAGCAGCACAGATTCCGGGACAGGGGGTCTGGACGAGCAGTACTTC; cdr3_aa: CASSTDSGTGGLDEQYF
v_call: TRBV6-1; d_call: TRBD2; clone_size: -; j_call: TRBJ2-5; cdr3_nt: TGTGCCAGCAGGTCATCGGTAGCGGGAGAATGGTATGAGCAGTACTTC; cdr3_aa: CASRSSVAGEWYEQYF
v_call: TRBV27; d_call: TRBD2; clone_size: few; j_call: TRBJ2-1; cdr3_nt: TGTGCCAGCACCCAGCGGGGATATGGTGAGCAGTTCTTC; cdr3_aa: CASTQRGYGEQFF
v_call: TRBV9; d_call: -; clone_size: -; j_call: TRBJ1-2; cdr3_nt: TGTGCCAGCAGCGTAGGGCTGGGAGAAACGGGCGGCTACACCTTC; cdr3_aa: CASSVGLGETGGYTF
v_call: TRBV3-1; d_call: TRBD2; clone_size: -; j_call: TRBJ2-1; cdr3_nt: TGTGCCAGCAGCCAAAGATGGGGCGCTAGCGGGGGATACAATGAGCAGTTCTTC; cdr3_aa: CASSQRWGASGGYNEQFF
v_call: TRBV4-1; d_call: -; clone_size: few; j_call: TRBJ2-5; cdr3_nt: TGCGCCAGCAGCCAAATGGGGCTATTAGAGACCCAGTACTTC; cdr3_aa: CASSQMGLLETQYF
v_call: TRBV7-9; d_call: TRBD1; clone_size: few; j_call: TRBJ1-1; cdr3_nt: TGTGCTTCCGCTGCGACAGGGGCGTCTGAAGCTTTCTTT; cdr3_aa: CASAATGASEAFF
v_call: TRBV6-5; d_call: TRBD2; clone_size: -; j_call: TRBJ2-1; cdr3_nt: TGTGCCAGCAGTTACTCGTCGAGCGGGAGGGCTTACAATGAGCAGTTCTTC; cdr3_aa: CASSYSSSGRAYNEQFF
v_call: TRBV4-2; d_call: TRBD2; clone_size: many; j_call: TRBJ2-3; cdr3_nt: TGTGCCAGCAGCCAAGGTCCGGGAGGGCCCACAGATACGCAGTATTTT; cdr3_aa: CASSQGPGGPTDTQYF
v_call: TRBV27; d_call: -; clone_size: few; j_call: TRBJ1-2; cdr3_nt: TGTGCCAGCAGTTTCGAACATCCCCGGACGGCTAACTATGGCTACACCTTC; cdr3_aa: CASSFEHPRTANYGYTF
v_call: TRBV7-2; d_call: -; clone_size: -; j_call: TRBJ1-1; cdr3_nt: TGTGCCAGCAGCACCTGGACGGAGAACACTGAAGCTTTCTTT; cdr3_aa: CASSTWTENTEAFF
v_call: TRBV28; d_call: -; clone_size: -; j_call: TRBJ2-7; cdr3_nt: TGTGCCAGCAGTTTACCCGGGACCTCCTACGAGCAGTACTTC; cdr3_aa: CASSLPGTSYEQYF
v_call: TRBV20-1; d_call: TRBD2; clone_size: -; j_call: TRBJ2-4; cdr3_nt: TGCAGTGCTAGAGATACTAGGTTTGGACTAGCGGGATCTGAGCAGTACTTC; cdr3_aa: CSARDTRFGLAGSEQYF
v_call: TRBV9; d_call: -; clone_size: once; j_call: TRBJ2-4; cdr3_nt: TGTGCCAGCAGCGTAGCTAGTTCGGGCGCAGGGGAGGAGGAGCAGTACTTC; cdr3_aa: CASSVASSGAGEEEQYF
v_call: TRBV20-1; d_call: TRBD2; clone_size: -; j_call: TRBJ2-1; cdr3_nt: TGCAGTGCTTTAATTACTAGCGGGGGCTCCTACAATGAGCAGTTCTTC; cdr3_aa: CSALITSGGSYNEQFF
v_call: TRBV6-5; d_call: -; clone_size: few; j_call: TRBJ2-7; cdr3_nt: TGTGCCAGCAGTTACTCGAAGTTCCCTGACAACTCCTACGAGCAGTACTTC; cdr3_aa: CASSYSKFPDNSYEQYF
v_call: TRBV9; d_call: TRBD1; clone_size: -; j_call: TRBJ2-1; cdr3_nt: TGTGCCAGCAGCGTGGTCGACAGGGGGCACGAGCAGTTCTTC; cdr3_aa: CASSVVDRGHEQFF
v_call: TRBV7-2; d_call: -; clone_size: -; j_call: TRBJ2-7; cdr3_nt: TGTGCCAGCAGTTACGCCCCAGGATCCTACGAGCAGTACTTC; cdr3_aa: CASSYAPGSYEQYF
v_call: TRBV5-1; d_call: TRBD1; clone_size: -; j_call: TRBJ1-6; cdr3_nt: TGCGCCAGCCAGAATACAGGGGGCTCTATCTCACCCCTCCACTTT; cdr3_aa: CASQNTGGSISPLHF
v_call: TRBV12-3/TRBV12-4; d_call: TRBD2; clone_size: -; j_call: TRBJ2-7; cdr3_nt: TGTGCCAGCGGACGAGCGGGAGTATCCGAGCAGTACTTC; cdr3_aa: CASGRAGVSEQYF